This TCR beta chain was captured by sequencing in a study of T-cell memory formation after mild COVID-19. Study outcomes and limitations: Whether second-wave clones peaking at day 37 were SARS-CoV-2 specific went unconfirmed.

Each CDR3 protein is one row after TCRdb ran MiXCR on the 5' RACE reads. The data hold roughly 110,000 distinct CDR3 sequences, with 17% observed a single time. The length of the CDR3 is 15 residues. V was clipped by 5 bases and J by 3 bases; unmatched bases: 7. Germline CDR1 and CDR2: SEHNR and FQNEAQ (reference sequence). As concerns this clonotype: Its antigen is unknown.

The chain links TRBV7-9 to TRBJ1-1; 9 nucleotides align to TRBD1. The receptor's source is an adult woman who had mild COVID-19 (a few samples of this study predate the infection). Cell type and time point are not known. Specimen: PBMCs or a T cell subset sorted from them (not recorded which). In DNA, the CDR3 is TGTGCCAGCAGCGTAACACAGGGGGCCGACACTGAAGCTTTCTTT. Amino acid sequence: CASSVTQGADTEAFF.